These 29 T cell receptor beta chains originate from one sample sequenced in a study of T cell responses to AZD1222 COVID-19 vaccine. Profiling relied on immunoSEQ multiplex PCR, and the TCRdb table lists in-frame clones only, not all of them. The table lists more than 80,000 clones, approximately 86% of them singletons. The sequencing here drew on peripheral blood, taken on day 0 of AZD1222 vaccination. These receptor sequences come from an adult in good health.

The rearrangement links TRBV5-1 to TRBJ2-7, with 8 bases that match TRBD2. The V segment lost 4 bases and the J segment 3 bases; nucleotides outside the gene matches: 6. Germline values: CDR1 SGHRS, CDR2 YFSETQ. The CDR3 has 14 amino acids. The CDR3 sequence: CASSAGGLYYEQYF. In nucleotides, the CDR3 is TGCGCCAGCAGCGCGGGAGGTCTGTACTACGAGCAGTACTTC.

About this clone: Other DNA sequences in this specimen translate into the identical CDR3. The V gene is TRBV7-6, the J gene TRBJ2-3, with D unclear. Germline CDR1 SGHVS, CDR2 FNYEAQ. CDR3 length: 15 amino acids. The ends were cut back, 1 base at V and 0 bases at J, with 8 bases in the middle. CDR3: CASSLVSGSTDTQYF. The CDR3 bases are TGTGCCAGCAGCTTAGTTTCCGGGAGCACAGATACGCAGTATTTT.

This clone was picked up one time. The chain recombines TRBV6-5 with TRBJ2-2; 8 bases map to TRBD1. Losses at the gene ends were 6 bases for V and 1 base for J; bases not matched to a gene: 4. The CDR3 length is 15 residues. Germline V gene lookup returns CDR1 MNHEY and CDR2 SVGAGI. The CDR3 is CASRPGGMNTGELFF. The CDR3 DNA reads TGTGCCAGCAGACCAGGGGGCATGAACACCGGGGAGCTGTTTTTT.

V gene TRBV7-9 combines with J gene TRBJ2-1; weak D call: TRBD2 (7 bases). Between the trimmed V and J ends, which lost 5 bases and 3 bases, there was a span of 17 bases. Looked up from germline, CDR1 is SEHNR and CDR2 is FQNEAQ (reference sequence). The CDR3 consists of 16 residues. CDR3 in amino acids: CASSPPGGRDYNEQFF. In DNA, the CDR3 is TGTGCCAGCAGCCCCCCCGGGGGGCGGGACTACAATGAGCAGTTCTTC.

The rearrangement links TRBV28 to TRBJ2-5; D possibly uses TRBD1 or TRBD2 (6 bases each). Germline V gives CDR1 MDHEN, CDR2 SYDVKM. The CDR3 totals 13 residues. Trimming shortened V by 4 bases and J by 4 bases, and 10 bases separated the two germline ends. CDR3 protein: CASSSGGGETQYF. CDR3 DNA: TGTGCCAGCAGTTCAGGAGGGGGAGAGACCCAGTACTTC.

A few counts support this clone. Written as DNA, the CDR3 is TGTGCCAGCAGCTCGTCCCGGGACAGGTACACTGAAGCTTTCTTT. It is translated as CASSSSRDRYTEAFF. This chain joins TRBV5-6 and TRBJ1-1, with 8 positions matching TRBD1. Germline V lookup: CDR1 SGHDT, CDR2 YYEEEE. The CDR3 loop spans 15 amino acids. Trimming took 3 bases from V and 3 from J; bases not matched to a gene: 7.

V gene TRBV10-3 combines with J gene TRBJ1-1, with 7 bases identical to TRBD1. Germline loops: CDR1 ENHRY, CDR2 SYGVKD. This CDR3 spans 15 amino acids. V lost 4 bases and J lost 4; bases outside the gene matches: 9. DNA for the CDR3: TGTGCCATCAGTGGGGGCAGGGGGTCGGTCACTGAAGCTTTCTTT. It is translated as CAISGGRGSVTEAFF.

CDR3 protein: CASIPTRADLQPQHF. The CDR3 DNA reads TGTGCCAGTATCCCAACCCGGGCCGACTTGCAGCCCCAGCATTTT. The chain carries TRBV19 and TRBJ1-5, with D hard to call. Germline V gives CDR1 LNHDA, CDR2 SQIVND (reference sequence). CDR3 size: 15 residues. V was clipped by 7 bases and J by 7 bases, with 20 bases between them.

This rearrangement joins TRBV4-3 to TRBJ1-1, with D uncertain. With 2 bases removed from V and 7 bases from J, the gap between germline ends came to 11 bases. CDR1 and CDR2 from the germline V gene are LGHNA and YSLEER. The CDR3 is made up of 13 amino acids. The DNA for the CDR3 is TGCGCCAGCAGCCAAATACCGGGGAGTGAAGCTTTCTTT. Translated: CASSQIPGSEAFF.

The chain employs TRBV2 and TRBJ1-5, with D uncertain. Trimming stripped 3 bases from V and 7 bases from J, with 10 bases between. From germline, CDR1 is SNHLY and CDR2 FYNNEI. This CDR3 spans 13 amino acids. CDR3 protein: CASSDGREQPQHF. The CDR3 coding sequence is TGTGCCAGCAGTGATGGAAGGGAGCAGCCCCAGCATTTT.

V and J are TRBV7-2 and TRBJ2-7; 11 bases fit TRBD2. This CDR3 comprises 14 residues. Germline trimming cut 6 bases from V and 2 bases from J; bases unmatched to any gene: 3. Germline V gene sequence: CDR1 SGHTA, CDR2 FQGNSA. The CDR3 protein is CASRVAGGAYEQYF. CDR3 DNA: TGTGCCAGCAGGGTAGCGGGAGGGGCCTACGAGCAGTACTTC.

CDR3 sequence reads: CASSSDRVDEAFF. CDR3 in DNA: TGTGCCAGCAGCTCAGACAGGGTGGATGAAGCTTTCTTT. The chain couples TRBV7-9 to TRBJ1-1; 7 nucleotides match TRBD1. Germline CDR1 and CDR2: SEHNR and FQNEAQ (reference sequence). This CDR3 region has 13 residues. The V segment lost 4 bases and the J segment 7 bases; nucleotides outside the gene matches: 6.

V is TRBV9 and J is TRBJ2-3; possible D gene TRBD2, 5 bases. CDR3 length equals 14 residues. Germline CDR1 is SGDLS and CDR2 is YYNGEE. V was clipped by 1 base and J by 4 bases, with 10 bases between them. The CDR3 nucleotides are TGTGCCAGCAGCGTATCTAGCAGTCCAGATACGCAGTATTTT. This translates into CASSVSSSPDTQYF.

V and J are TRBV28 and TRBJ1-5; tentative D call: TRBD1 (5 bases). There are 15 residues in the CDR3. The germline gives CDR1 MDHEN, CDR2 SYDVKM. V dropped 5 bases and J dropped 3 bases, with 14 bases sitting between them. The chain's CDR3 is CASSGLTGPNQPQHF. CDR3 sequence (DNA): TGTGCCAGCAGTGGACTGACGGGACCCAATCAGCCCCAGCATTTT.

The CDR3 spells CATSIGRKGDTQYF. CDR3 nucleotides: TGTGCCACCAGCATCGGTAGAAAGGGAGATACGCAGTATTTT. The rearrangement uses TRBV15 and TRBJ2-3; D gene unclear. The germline gives CDR1 LNHNV, CDR2 YYDKDF (reference sequence). Trimming cost V 4 bases and J 5 bases, with 13 bases left between them. This CDR3 region has 14 residues. Filled out from reference TRBV15 and TRBJ2-3, the complete variable domain reads DAMVIQNPRYQVTQFGKPVTLSCSQTLNHNVMYWYQQKSSQAPKLLFHYYDKDFNNEADTPDNFQSRRPNTSFCFLDIRSPGLGDTAMYLCATSIGRKGDTQYFGPGTRLTVL.

The chain combines TRBV28 with TRBJ2-4, with TRBD2 identical over 8 bases. There are 14 residues in the CDR3. Germline V gene data show CDR1 as MDHEN and CDR2 as SYDVKM. V was pared by 3 bases and J by 4 bases, with 2 bases of the junction left unmatched. In DNA, the CDR3 is TGTGCCAGCAGTTTCAGCGGGAGTAAAAACATTCAGTACTTC. Translated: CASSFSGSKNIQYF.

The J gene is TRBJ2-3, the V gene TRBV20-1; perhaps TRBD1 as D (5 bases). CDR3 size: 17 residues. Trimming took off 3 bases at V and 0 bases at J, with 19 bases between the two ends. Germline V gene data show CDR1 as DFQATT and CDR2 as SNEGSKA (reference sequence). DNA of the CDR3: TGCAGTGCTAGTCTCCGAAGCAGGACAATAAGCACAGATACGCAGTATTTT. Translation gives CSASLRSRTISTDTQYF.

This clone was seen a single time. The chain is built from TRBV6-5 and TRBJ1-1; no clear D. V was shortened by 0 bases and J by 4 bases, with 9 bases between the two germline ends. CDR1 and CDR2 (germline): MNHEY, SVGAGI. The CDR3 consists of 14 residues. The CDR3 nucleotides read TGTGCCAGCAGTTACTCTCGGGTCGGCACTGAAGCTTTCTTT. Its protein is CASSYSRVGTEAFF.

The chain links TRBV19 to TRBJ1-4; 9 bases agree with TRBD1. Trimming at V came to 6 bases and at J to 6 bases, leaving 8 bases not matched to a gene. The CDR3 sequence is 15 residues long. CDR1 is LNHDA, CDR2 SQIVND, per germline (reference sequence). In DNA form, the CDR3 reads TGTGCCAGTAGACACTCGGGACAGGGAGATGAAAAACTGTTTTTT. Translating it yields CASRHSGQGDEKLFF.

This sequence joins TRBV28 and TRBJ1-3; D might be TRBD1 (6 bases). Trimming removed 7 bases from V and 2 bases from J, with 18 bases in between. This CDR3 is built from 16 residues. Germline values: CDR1 MDHEN, CDR2 SYDVKM. The CDR3 here is CASTHDPGGTGNTIYF. CDR3 DNA: TGTGCCAGCACCCACGACCCCGGGGGCACTGGAAACACCATATATTTT.

This chain joins TRBV6-1 and TRBJ2-4, with 11 positions matching TRBD1. V lost 2 bases to trimming and J lost 3 bases; unmatched junction nucleotides: 12. Germline CDR1 MNHNS, CDR2 SASEGT. The CDR3 has 19 residues. The CDR3 DNA is TGTGCCAGCAGTGAAAGGACAGGGGGCATTACTAGGGACAAAAACATTCAGTACTTC. Translated: CASSERTGGITRDKNIQYF.

About this clone itself: Other DNA variants within this sample encode the same CDR3. The CDR3 DNA sequence: TGTGCCAGCAGCCAAGGACTAGCGGGCTCCTACGAGCAGTACTTC. Translation: CASSQGLAGSYEQYF. The rearrangement links TRBV4-2 to TRBJ2-7, with TRBD2 matching over 10 bases. Germline V CDR1 and CDR2: LGHNA, YNFKEQ. V lost 1 base and J lost 0; bases outside the gene matches: 0. CDR3 size: 15 residues.

This chain connects TRBV6-5 to TRBJ2-2; D call uncertain. This CDR3 has 14 amino acids. The V end was cut by 4 bases, the J end by 5 bases, with 11 bases between. Germline lookup yields CDR1 MNHEY and CDR2 SVGAGI. CDR3 in DNA: TGTGCCAGCAGTTGGCGCCCTGTGACCGGGGAGCTGTTTTTT. This gives the protein CASSWRPVTGELFF.

The CDR3 protein is CASSLATVSYEQYF. The CDR3 bases are TGTGCCAGCAGCTTAGCGACAGTTTCCTACGAGCAGTACTTC. V gene TRBV7-2 combines with J gene TRBJ2-7; weak D call: TRBD1 (5 bases). This CDR3 spans 14 amino acids. Germline lookup yields CDR1 SGHTA and CDR2 FQGNSA. V was clipped by 0 bases and J by 1 base, with 7 bases between them. Full variable domain (remainder filled in from reference TRBV7-2 and TRBJ2-7): GAGVSQSPSNKVTEKGKDVELRCDPISGHTALYWYRQSLGQGLEFLIYFQGNSAPDKSGLPSDRFSAERTGGSVSTLTIQRTQQEDSAVYLCASSLATVSYEQYFGPGTRLTVT.

The gene calls are TRBV10-3 and TRBJ2-5, with TRBD1 as a possible D gene (6 bases). V was cut by 7 bases and J by 5 bases, with 17 bases left in between. This CDR3 contains 14 residues. Germline-derived CDR1 and CDR2 are ENHRY and SYGVKD. The CDR3 spells CAIKDSSASETQYF. DNA of the CDR3: TGTGCCATCAAGGACAGCTCCGCGTCGGAGACCCAGTACTTC.

This clone was seen ten or more times. This chain joins TRBV19 and TRBJ1-1; maybe TRBD1 (5 bases). This CDR3 comprises 11 residues. Germline-derived CDR1 and CDR2 are LNHDA and SQIVND (reference sequence). The V end lost 6 bases, the J end lost 12 bases, and 14 bases lay between the germline ends. As DNA, the CDR3 is TGTGCCAGTAGGGAGGGACCAGGGTCTTTCTTT. Encoded protein: CASREGPGSFF.

This clone turned up a few times. The chain employs TRBV9 and TRBJ2-7; 13 positions match TRBD2. The CDR3 consists of 15 residues. V lost 2 bases and J lost 3; bases outside the gene matches: 2. Germline CDR1 is SGDLS and CDR2 is YYNGEE. CDR3 DNA sequence: TGTGCCAGCAGCGTGGGGACTAGCGGGATCTACGAGCAGTACTTC. As protein: CASSVGTSGIYEQYF.

The J gene is TRBJ1-1, the V gene TRBV25-1, with TRBD1 as a possible D gene (5 bases). Looked up from germline, CDR1 is MGHDK and CDR2 is SYGVNS. The CDR3 is 14 residues long. V was cut by 3 bases and J by 4 bases, with 12 bases left in between. The DNA for the CDR3 is TGTGCCAGCAGTGATGAGGGGCCGGGCACTGAAGCTTTCTTT. Amino acid sequence: CASSDEGPGTEAFF. The complete variable domain, with remaining parts taken from reference TRBV25-1 and TRBJ1-1, reads EADIYQTPRYLVIGTGKKITLECSQTMGHDKMYWYQQDPGMELHLIHYSYGVNSTEKGDLSSESTVSRIRTEHFPLTLESARPSHTSQYLCASSDEGPGTEAFFGQGTRLTVV.

This chain uses TRBV28 with TRBJ1-2; the match to TRBD1 covers 7 bases. This CDR3 spans 14 amino acids. V lost 5 bases, J lost 2 bases, and 5 bases stayed unmatched. CDR1 is MDHEN, CDR2 SYDVKM, per germline. CDR3 in amino acids: CASSVGRGNYGYTF. The DNA of the CDR3 is TGTGCCAGCAGTGTGGGCAGGGGGAACTATGGCTACACCTTC.